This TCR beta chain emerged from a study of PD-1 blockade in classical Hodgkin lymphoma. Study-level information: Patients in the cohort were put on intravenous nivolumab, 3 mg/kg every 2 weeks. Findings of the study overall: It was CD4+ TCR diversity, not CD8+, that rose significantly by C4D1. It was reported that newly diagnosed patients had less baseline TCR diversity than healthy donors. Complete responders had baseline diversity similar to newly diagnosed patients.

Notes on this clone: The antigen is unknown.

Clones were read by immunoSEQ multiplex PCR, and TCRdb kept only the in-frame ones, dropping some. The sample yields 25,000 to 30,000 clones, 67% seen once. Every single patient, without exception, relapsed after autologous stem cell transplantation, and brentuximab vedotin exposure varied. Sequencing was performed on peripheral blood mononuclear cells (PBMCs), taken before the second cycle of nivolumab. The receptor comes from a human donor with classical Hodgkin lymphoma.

The CDR3: CASSLAGWGETQYF. DNA of the CDR3: TGTGCCAGCAGCTTGGCGGGTTGGGGAGAGACCCAGTACTTC. The rearrangement joins TRBV7-3 to TRBJ2-5, with D perhaps TRBD2 (5 bases). The CDR3 length is 14 residues. The germline V and J ends were trimmed by 3 bases and 4 bases, with 12 bases remaining between them. CDR1 and CDR2 (germline): SGHTA, FQGTGA.